This T cell receptor beta chain was profiled in a study of T cell responses to AZD1222 COVID-19 vaccine. Libraries were prepared by immunoSEQ multiplex PCR; TCRdb keeps only in-frame clonotypes and omits some of them. The repertoire holds over 75,000 clones, with under 95% as singletons. As regards this clone: Its antigen is as yet unknown.

Germline-derived CDR1 and CDR2 are SGHRS and YFSETQ. The CDR3 length is 16 residues. V gave up 3 bases and J gave up 6 bases, with 20 bases separating them. Overall study results and limits: There were vaccine-associated CD4 TCRs across spike, dominant at 160-218 and 743-854. In the spike-specific TCR repertoire, nearly half reportedly target unmutated variant regions. White British donors predominated, females outnumbered males, and clonal diversity was possibly underestimated.

The sequencing here drew on peripheral blood, taken on day 0 of AZD1222 vaccination. The chain has TRBV5-1 and TRBJ2-3; D is uncertain. This receptor was taken from an adult in good health. The CDR3 nucleotides are TGCGCCAGCAGCTGGGCCCCGGGCGCCGAAAAGGATACGCAGTATTTT. It yields the protein CASSWAPGAEKDTQYF.